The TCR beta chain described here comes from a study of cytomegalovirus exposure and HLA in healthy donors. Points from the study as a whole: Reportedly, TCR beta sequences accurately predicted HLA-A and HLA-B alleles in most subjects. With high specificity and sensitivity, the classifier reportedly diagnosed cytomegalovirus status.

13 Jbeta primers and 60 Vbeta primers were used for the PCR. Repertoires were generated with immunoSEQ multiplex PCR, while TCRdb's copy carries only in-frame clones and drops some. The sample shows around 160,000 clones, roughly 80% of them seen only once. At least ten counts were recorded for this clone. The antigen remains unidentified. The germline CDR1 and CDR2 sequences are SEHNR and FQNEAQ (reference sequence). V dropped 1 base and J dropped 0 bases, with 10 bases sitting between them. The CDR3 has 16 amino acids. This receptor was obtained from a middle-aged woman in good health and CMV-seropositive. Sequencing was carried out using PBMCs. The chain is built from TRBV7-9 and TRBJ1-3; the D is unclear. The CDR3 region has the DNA TGTGCCAGCAGCTTAGAGTCAGGCCTCTCTGGAAACACCATATATTTT. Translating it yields CASSLESGLSGNTIYF.